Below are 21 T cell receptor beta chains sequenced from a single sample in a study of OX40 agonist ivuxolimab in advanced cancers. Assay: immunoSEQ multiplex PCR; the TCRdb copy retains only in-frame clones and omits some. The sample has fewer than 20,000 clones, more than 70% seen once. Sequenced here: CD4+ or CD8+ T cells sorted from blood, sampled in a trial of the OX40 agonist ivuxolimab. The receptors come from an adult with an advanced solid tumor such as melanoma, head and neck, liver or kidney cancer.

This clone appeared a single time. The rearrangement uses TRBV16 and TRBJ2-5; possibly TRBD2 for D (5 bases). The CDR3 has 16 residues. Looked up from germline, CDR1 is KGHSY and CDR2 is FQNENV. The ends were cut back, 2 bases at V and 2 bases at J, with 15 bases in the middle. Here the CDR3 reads CASSQGGAGGQETQYF. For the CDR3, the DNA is TGTGCCAGCAGCCAAGGAGGAGCAGGTGGACAAGAGACCCAGTACTTC.

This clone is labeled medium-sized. CDR3 DNA: TGTGCCAGCAGCTTTGGGGACAGGGGTTCACCCCTCCACTTT. Protein sequence: CASSFGDRGSPLHF. This sequence joins TRBV12-1 and TRBJ1-6; whether TRBD1, the table's D call, matches the DNA was not checked. TRBV12-1 is labeled a pseudogene. The CDR3 is 14 residues long.

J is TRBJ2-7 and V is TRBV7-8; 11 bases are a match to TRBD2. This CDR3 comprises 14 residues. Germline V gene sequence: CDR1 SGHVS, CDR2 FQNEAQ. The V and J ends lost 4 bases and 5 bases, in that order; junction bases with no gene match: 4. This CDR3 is CASSSSGRINEQYF. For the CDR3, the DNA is TGTGCCAGCAGCTCTAGCGGGAGGATAAACGAGCAGTACTTC.

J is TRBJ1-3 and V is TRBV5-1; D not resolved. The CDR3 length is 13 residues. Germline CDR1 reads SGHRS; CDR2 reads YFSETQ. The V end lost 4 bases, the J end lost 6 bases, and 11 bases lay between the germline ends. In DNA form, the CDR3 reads TGCGCCAGCAGCACTAAAGCGTCAAACACCATATATTTT. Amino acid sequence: CASSTKASNTIYF.

CDR3 in amino acids: CASSGTDIIDTQYF. In DNA form, the CDR3 reads TGTGCCAGCAGCGGCACGGATATTATAGATACGCAGTATTTT. The chain carries TRBV9 and TRBJ2-3; D is unclear. The CDR3 is 14 amino acids. Germline CDR1 and CDR2: SGDLS and YYNGEE. Trimming left V 3 bases short and J 5 bases short, with 13 bases between.

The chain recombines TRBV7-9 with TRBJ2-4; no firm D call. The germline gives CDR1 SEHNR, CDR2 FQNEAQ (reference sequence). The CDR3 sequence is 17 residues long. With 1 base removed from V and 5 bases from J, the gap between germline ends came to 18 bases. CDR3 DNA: TGTGCCAGCAGCTTAGTCCAACGGAGCCCCAGCCAAAACATTCAGTACTTC. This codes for CASSLVQRSPSQNIQYF.

Here the CDR3 DNA reads TGTGCCAGCAGCTTACCGGGACCCAAAGAGACCCAGTACTTC. Translating gives CASSLPGPKETQYF. J is TRBJ2-5 and V is TRBV7-6; either TRBD1 or TRBD2 may fit D (5 bases each). The CDR3 spans 14 residues. Germline values: CDR1 SGHVS, CDR2 FNYEAQ. The V gene lost 2 bases and the J gene lost 3 bases, with 10 bases spanning the gap.

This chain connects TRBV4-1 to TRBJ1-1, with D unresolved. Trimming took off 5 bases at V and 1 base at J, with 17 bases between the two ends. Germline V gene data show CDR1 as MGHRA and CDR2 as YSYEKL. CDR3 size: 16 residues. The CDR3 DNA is TGCGCCAGCAGCGTTAATTCATTATCCGGGAACACTGAAGCTTTCTTT. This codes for CASSVNSLSGNTEAFF.

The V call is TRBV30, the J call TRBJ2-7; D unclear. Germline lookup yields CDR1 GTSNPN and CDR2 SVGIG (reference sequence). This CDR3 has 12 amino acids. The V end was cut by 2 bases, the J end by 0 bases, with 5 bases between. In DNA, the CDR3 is TGTGCCTGGAGTTCCACCTCCTACGAGCAGTACTTC. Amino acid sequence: CAWSSTSYEQYF. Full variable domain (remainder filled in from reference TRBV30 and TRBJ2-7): SQTIHQWPATLVQPVGSPLSLECTVEGTSNPNLYWYRQAAGRGLQLLFYSVGIGQISSEVPQNLSASRPQDRQFILSSKKLLLSDSGFYLCAWSSTSYEQYFGPGTRLTVT.

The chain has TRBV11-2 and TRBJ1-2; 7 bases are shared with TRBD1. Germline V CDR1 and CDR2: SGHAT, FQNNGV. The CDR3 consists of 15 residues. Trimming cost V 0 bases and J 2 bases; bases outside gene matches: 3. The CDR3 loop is CASSLEAGGNYGYTF. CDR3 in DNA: TGTGCCAGCAGCTTAGAAGCAGGGGGAAACTATGGCTACACCTTC.

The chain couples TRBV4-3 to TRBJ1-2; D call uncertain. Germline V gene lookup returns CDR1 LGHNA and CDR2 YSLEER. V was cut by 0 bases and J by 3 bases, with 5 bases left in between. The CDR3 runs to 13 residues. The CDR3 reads CASSQDEDYGYTF. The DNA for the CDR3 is TGCGCCAGCAGCCAAGATGAAGACTATGGCTACACCTTC.

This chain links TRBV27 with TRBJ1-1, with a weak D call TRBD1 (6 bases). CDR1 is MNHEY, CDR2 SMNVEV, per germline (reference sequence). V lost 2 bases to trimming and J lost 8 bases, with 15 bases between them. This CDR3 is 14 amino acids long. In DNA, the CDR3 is TGTGCCAGCAGTTTACTAGGGGGGGGATCCGAAGCTTTCTTT. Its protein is CASSLLGGGSEAFF.

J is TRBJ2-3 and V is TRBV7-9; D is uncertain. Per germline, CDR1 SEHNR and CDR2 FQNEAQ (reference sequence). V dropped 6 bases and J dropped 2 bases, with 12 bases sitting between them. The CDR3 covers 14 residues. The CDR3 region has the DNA TGTGCCAGCAGTCTCATCTGGGTCACAGATACGCAGTATTTT. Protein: CASSLIWVTDTQYF.

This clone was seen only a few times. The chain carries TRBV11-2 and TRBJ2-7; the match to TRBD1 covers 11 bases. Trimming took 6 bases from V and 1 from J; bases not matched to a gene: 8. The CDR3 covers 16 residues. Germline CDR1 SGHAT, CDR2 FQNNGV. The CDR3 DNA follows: TGTGCCAGCAGTGAACGGACAGGGGGCGCATCCTACGAGCAGTACTTC. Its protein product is CASSERTGGASYEQYF.

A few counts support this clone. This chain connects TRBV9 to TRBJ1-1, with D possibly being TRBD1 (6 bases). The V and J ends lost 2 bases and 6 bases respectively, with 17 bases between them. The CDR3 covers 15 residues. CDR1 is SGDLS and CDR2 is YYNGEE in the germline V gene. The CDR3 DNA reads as TGTGCCAGCAGCGTCAATGACAGGCTAGGGGCTGAAGCTTTCTTT. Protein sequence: CASSVNDRLGAEAFF.

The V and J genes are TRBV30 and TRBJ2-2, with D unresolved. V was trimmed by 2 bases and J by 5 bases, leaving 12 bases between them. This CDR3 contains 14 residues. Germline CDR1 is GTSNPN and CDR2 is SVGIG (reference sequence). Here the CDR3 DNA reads TGTGCCTGGAGTTCTACGGCTTCAACCGGGGAGCTGTTTTTT. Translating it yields CAWSSTASTGELFF.

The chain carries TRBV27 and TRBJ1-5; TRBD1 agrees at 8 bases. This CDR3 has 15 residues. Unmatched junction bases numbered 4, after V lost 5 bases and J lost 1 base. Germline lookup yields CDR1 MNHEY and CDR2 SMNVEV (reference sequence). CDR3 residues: CASSMRQGSNQPQHF. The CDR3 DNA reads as TGTGCCAGCAGTATGCGACAGGGGAGCAATCAGCCCCAGCATTTT.

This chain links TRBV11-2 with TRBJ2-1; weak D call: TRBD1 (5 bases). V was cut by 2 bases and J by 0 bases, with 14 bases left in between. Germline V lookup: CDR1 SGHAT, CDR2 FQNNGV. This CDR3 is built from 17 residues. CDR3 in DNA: TGTGCCAGCAGCTTACAATCACAGGTTCTCTCCTACAATGAGCAGTTCTTC. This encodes CASSLQSQVLSYNEQFF.

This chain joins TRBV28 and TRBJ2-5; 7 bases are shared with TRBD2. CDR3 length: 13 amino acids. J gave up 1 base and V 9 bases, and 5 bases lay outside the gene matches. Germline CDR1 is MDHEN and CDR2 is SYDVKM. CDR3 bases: TGTGCCAGTGAAGCGGGACCCCAAGAGACCCAGTACTTC. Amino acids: CASEAGPQETQYF. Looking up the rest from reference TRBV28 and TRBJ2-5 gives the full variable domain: DVKVTQSSRYLVKRTGEKVFLECVQDMDHENMFWYRQDPGLGLRLIYFSYDVKMKEKGDIPEGYSVSREKKERFSLILESASTNQTSMYLCASEAGPQETQYFGPGTRLLVL.

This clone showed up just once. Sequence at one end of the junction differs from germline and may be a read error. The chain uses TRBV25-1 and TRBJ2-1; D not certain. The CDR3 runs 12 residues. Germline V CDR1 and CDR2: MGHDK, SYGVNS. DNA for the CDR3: TGTGCCAGCATTGAAACCCGAGGTGAGCAGTTCTTC. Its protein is CASIETRGEQFF.

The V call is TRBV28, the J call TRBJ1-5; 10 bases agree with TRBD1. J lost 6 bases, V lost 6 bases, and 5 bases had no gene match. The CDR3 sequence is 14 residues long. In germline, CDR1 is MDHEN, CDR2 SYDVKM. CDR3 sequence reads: CASRDGTGVQPQHF. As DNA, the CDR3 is TGTGCCAGCAGGGATGGGACAGGGGTTCAGCCCCAGCATTTT.